This T cell receptor (beta chain) was captured in a study of PD-1 blockade in mismatch repair-deficient tumors. Study in general: Patients had about 13 mismatch repair-deficient cancer types and were previously treated and progressing.

TCRs were sequenced from a few patients responding to pembrolizumab. Trimming at V came to 4 bases and at J to 3 bases, leaving 5 bases not matched to a gene. The CDR3 length is 15 residues. Germline V gives CDR1 SGHAT, CDR2 FQNNGV. Only in-frame clones appear in the TCRdb table, and some are missing; sequencing was by immunoSEQ multiplex PCR. This sample has approximately 50,000 clones; around 80% occur once, and the top ten carry about 3.5%. This sequence was found in an adult with mismatch repair-deficient cancer. The specimen was peripheral blood, collected 4 weeks after starting pembrolizumab. The genes are TRBV11-2 and TRBJ2-3; 9 bases map to TRBD2. In DNA, the CDR3 is TGTGCCAGCAGCTATCGAGCGGGAGGAACAGATACGCAGTATTTT. Protein: CASSYRAGGTDTQYF.